A selection of T cell receptor beta chains follows, all from one sample in a study of cytomegalovirus exposure and HLA in healthy donors. The data were produced by immunoSEQ multiplex PCR, yet TCRdb's version contains in-frame clones alone and is incomplete. Among 190,000 or so clones listed, 75% to 90% were seen once. The sample consisted of PBMCs. All receptors come from a boy aged 5-17 years in good health and CMV-seronegative. Both conserved end residues are part of each CDR3.

V,CDR3
TRBV5-1,CASRPTGRGRNEQFF
TRBV30,CARRGGDNYGYTF
TRBV25-1,CASSGDSSNQPQHF
TRBV13,CASSLGTIDHLSGNTIYF
TRBV5-1,CASSWTGGDEAFF
TRBV14,CASSQVRGIGEQYF
TRBV10-3,CAISESGAELSYNEQFF
TRBV9,CASRPDTGELFF
TRBV5-6,CASSWGGGSDQPQHF
TRBV9,CASAGQGKTGNTIYF
TRBV7-9,CASSLSPAGVHEQFF
TRBV15,CATSREATYEQYF
TRBV7-6,CASSLGQGAQETQYF
TRBV5-1,CASSLATGGGNTIYF
TRBV10-3,CAIRGQGDNLYGYTF
TRBV10-3,CAIRTQGHTEAFF
TRBV11-1,CASSLRGRASNGVDEQFF
TRBV19,CASSLDIKPNYGYTF
TRBV6-5,CASRTGAAYNEQFF
TRBV12-5,CASGLVTWEAGGYTF
TRBV5-4,CASSLAAGGTQETQYF
TRBV19,CASSIDQGGGRQPQHF
TRBV9,CASSVAQAGGPVDTQYF
TRBV5-1,CASGGGTEAFF
TRBV7-9,CASSVGQGYEQYF
TRBV19,CASSIVNRGHEQYF
TRBV28,CASSLAGLNEKLFF
TRBV6-5,CASSYSRGRLNTEAFF
TRBV7-8,CASSYLAVHPAVSYNEQFF
TRBV12-5,CASTSNTIRDTPGGPQHF
TRBV6-6,CASSYSTEKREQYF
TRBV7-9,CASSWTGRSYNEQFF
TRBV6-1,CASIREHSNQPQHF
TRBV7-9,CASSLALSGNTEAFF
TRBV28,CASSLGWDRGIYEQYF
TRBV6-4,CASSALGGAQDTQYF
TRBV30,CAWIPYPGRQNIQYF
TRBV29-1,CSVLRQGANTEAFF
TRBV10-3,CAISESSGSVSETQYF
TRBV5-4,CASSLDGLAGPYNEQFF
TRBV27,CASILYLGSTEAFF
TRBV18,CASSPADRGDTIYF
TRBV6-4,CASSETGTDTQYF
TRBV19,CASSIGTGVTDTQYF
TRBV7-6,CASSPRQGHTGELFF
TRBV5-6,CASSLPGTEDYYGYTF
TRBV19,CASSSQGSSYEQYF
TRBV5-1,CASSLDEGRIYEQYF
TRBV30,CAWDHGPGQAGYEQYF
TRBV6-5,CASRYTPGLGGETQYF
TRBV5-1,CASSALQGKNTGELFF
TRBV7-9,CASSVRGGLTNEKLFF
TRBV7-9,CASSLEQGGTEAFF
TRBV29-1,CSVDTDPREISGNTIYF
TRBV25-1,CASNRGGNTEAFF
TRBV13,CASSFGGIRYEQYF
TRBV7-2,CASSLALGGYEQYF